The clone carrying this TCR beta chain came up many times. TCRdb fed the 5' RACE reads into MiXCR, producing one record per CDR3 protein. This sample yields around 48,000 distinct CDR3 sequences, of which 5.3% are seen a single time; approximately 12% belongs to the top ten. These data are taken from a study of spatial heterogeneity in lung cancer. Sample time point: sample taken at primary tumor resection. Whole RNA was taken from tumor, nontumor lung or frozen PBMC; it was then sequenced unsorted. The clonotype comes from a male donor with early-stage non-small cell lung cancer. Specimen: PBMCs, collected at surgery.

The CDR3: CASRMGQGDNQPQHF. CDR3 DNA sequence: TGTGCCAGCAGGATGGGACAGGGGGACAATCAGCCCCAGCATTTT. The rearrangement uses TRBV28 and TRBJ1-5, with 11 nucleotides matching TRBD1. The length of the CDR3 is 15 residues. V lost 6 bases, J lost 3 bases, and 4 bases stayed unmatched. The V gene's germline CDR1 is MDHEN and CDR2 SYDVKM.